The rows below give T cell receptor beta chains drawn from one sample of a study of tumor and adjacent non-tumor tissue in lung cancer. TCRdb called the multiplex PCR reads again in MiXCR, with one record for every CDR3 protein. The table has roughly 120,000 distinct CDR3 sequences, 60% to 80% seen once. The sample consisted of distant non-tumor lung tissue. The receptors stem from a man in his 60s with non-small cell lung cancer. The CDR3 runs from the conserved cysteine through the conserved F or W. The D gene is left open where the match is weak. For some rows the clone size is stated as once, few or many, or as a class when expanded; others skip it.

TRBJ1-6	TRBV6-5	15	many	NA	CASSQVTSYNSPLHF	TGTGCCAGCAGTCAAGTTACCTCCTATAATTCACCCCTCCACTTT
TRBJ2-7	TRBV29-1	15	NA	TRBD1	CSVLGPGQGLHELYF	TGCAGCGTTCTTGGACCGGGACAGGGACTCCACGAGCTGTACTTC
TRBJ2-2	TRBV6-6	14	many	NA	CASSSGERLEQLFF	TGTGCCAGCAGTTCAGGGGAAAGGTTGGAGCAGCTGTTTTTT
TRBJ1-2	TRBV29-1	14	NA	NA	CSVPRNMDNYGYTF	TGCAGCGTTCCCCGGAACATGGATAACTATGGCTACACCTTC
TRBJ1-1	TRBV12-3/TRBV12-4	13	NA	NA	CASSPGNWTEAFF	TGTGCCAGCAGTCCGGGGAATTGGACTGAAGCTTTCTTT
TRBJ2-1	TRBV5-4	15	NA	TRBD2	CASIISGGRYNEQFF	TGTGCCAGCATCATTAGCGGGGGGCGATACAATGAGCAGTTCTTT
TRBJ1-2	TRBV4-3	14	NA	NA	CASNQDRELSGYTF	TGCGCCAGCAACCAAGATCGAGAACTGAGTGGCTACACCTTC
TRBJ2-7	TRBV28	15	many	TRBD2	CASSPTSGSSYEQYF	TGTGCCAGCAGTCCTACTAGCGGAAGTTCCTACGAGCAGTACTTC
TRBJ2-7	TRBV29-1	14	many	NA	CSAQPSGTTYEQYF	TGCAGCGCACAACCTTCCGGGACCACCTACGAGCAGTACTTC
TRBJ1-4	TRBV19	15	NA	NA	CASSPPGTRGEKQFF	TGTGCCAGTAGTCCTCCGGGAACGAGGGGTGAAAAACAGTTTTTT